A single sample is the source of the 3 T cell receptor beta chains below, sequenced in a study of blood T cells in healthy people across ages. PCR was performed a second time for about 7 to 11 cycles using a sample-barcoded 5' primer and a J-beta primer mix. TCRdb re-derived calls from the 5' RACE reads in MiXCR, one entry per CDR3 protein. Of over a million distinct CDR3 sequences listed, around 25% are singletons. These same data were also listed under a study on T cells of mothers and their children.

The sequencing input was blood. The receptors shown here come from a girl aged 2 to 9 in good health.

This clonotype came up a few times. V usage is TRBV7-9 and J usage is TRBJ2-4, with D unclear. The CDR3 covers 13 residues. Germline CDR1 and CDR2: SEHNR and FQNEAQ (reference sequence). Trimming cost V 6 bases and J 2 bases, with 8 bases left between them. The DNA for the CDR3 is TGTGCCAGCAGTGATGCGTCCAAAAACATTCAGTACTTC. Translation: CASSDASKNIQYF.

This chain joins TRBV7-3 and TRBJ2-3; D remains ambiguous. The CDR3 is made up of 14 amino acids. Trimming shortened V by 1 base and J by 6 bases, and 11 bases separated the two germline ends. Germline CDR1 and CDR2: SGHTA and FQGTGA. CDR3 loop: CASSLIPLRDTQYF. The CDR3 coding sequence is TGTGCCAGCAGCTTAATCCCTTTGAGGGATACGCAGTATTTT.

The chain couples TRBV5-1 to TRBJ2-2; 7 bases map to TRBD1. The CDR3 sequence is 14 residues long. Germline CDR1 and CDR2: SGHRS and YFSETQ. V shed 2 bases, J shed 6 bases, and the junction held 4 bases outside the gene matches. The CDR3, as DNA: TGCGCCAGCAGCTTCACAACAGGGGCCGGGGAGCTGTTTTTT. Amino acids: CASSFTTGAGELFF. The full variable domain, completed using reference TRBV5-1 and TRBJ2-2, is KAGVTQTPRYLIKTRGQQVTLSCSPISGHRSVSWYQQTPGQGLQFLFEYFSETQRNKGNFPGRFSGRQFSNSRSEMNVSTLELGDSALYLCASSFTTGAGELFFGEGSRLTVL.